This T cell receptor (beta chain) was documented in a study of shared T cell receptors in the human thymus. Sequenced by immunoSEQ multiplex PCR; TCRdb stores in-frame clones only, minus some. The sample holds some 700,000 clones, roughly 85% seen once. This clone has just a few counts. CDR1 is SEHNR, CDR2 FQNEAQ, per germline (reference sequence). Trimming shortened V by 5 bases and J by 0 bases, and 11 bases separated the two germline ends. This CDR3 is built from 15 residues. Another study also made use of these data, one on human thymus T cells. That source notes: Healthy Finnish infants having corrective surgery for congenital heart defects served as donors. Resections obtained during corrective heart surgery supplied the thymus tissue. Thymic and blood repertoires appeared to carry a bias in their V and J gene usage.

What was sequenced was thymocytes. The clonotype was recovered from a girl under three years old with a congenital heart defect. This chain uses TRBV7-9 with TRBJ1-3; D ambiguous. CDR3 sequence reads: CASSRRSASGNTIYF. CDR3 DNA sequence: TGTGCCAGCAGCCGGCGGTCCGCCTCTGGAAACACCATATATTTT.